This T cell receptor (beta chain) was sequenced in a study of cytomegalovirus exposure and HLA in healthy donors. The study's findings and limits: The likely origin of a cluster of highly shared sequence variants was a sequencing artifact. With DRB1 most and HLA-C fewest, TCR association rates differed between HLA loci in a later analysis.

Researchers ran the PCR with 60 Vbeta and 13 Jbeta primers. Some clones are missing from TCRdb's copy, which holds only in-frame ones; the method was immunoSEQ multiplex PCR. This sample contains approximately 150,000 clones. About this clone: Its antigen remains unknown.

The V and J ends lost 8 bases and 5 bases, in that order; junction bases with no gene match: 8. The CDR3 is 14 residues long. The germline CDR1 and CDR2 sequences are LNHDA and SQIVND (reference sequence). J is TRBJ2-7 and V is TRBV19; 11 nucleotides agree with TRBD1. Sequencing was performed on PBMCs. This receptor was obtained from a woman aged 40 to 50 in good health and CMV-seronegative. Written as DNA, the CDR3 is TGTGCCAGTTCCGGGACAGGGGGTAACGACGAGCAGTACGTC. Protein product: CASSGTGGNDEQYV.